These 8 T cell receptor beta chains share one sample of origin, sequenced in a study of blood T cells in healthy people across ages. The use of a sample-barcoded 5' primer and a J-beta primer mix characterized a second PCR of about 7 to 12 cycles. TCRdb ran MiXCR on the 5' RACE reads and lists one entry per CDR3 protein. Of 1.5 million to 1.9 million distinct CDR3 sequences in the sample, 35% to 45% are singletons; the top ten hold approximately 4%. What was sequenced was blood. These receptors were obtained from a woman aged 18-35 years in good health.

The CDR3 sequence is CASSLRTGEKLFF. The CDR3 coding sequence is TGTGCCAGCAGTTTGAGGACGGGGGAAAAACTGTTTTTT. The chain is built from TRBV27 and TRBJ1-4; no reliable D call. CDR3 length equals 13 residues. In germline, CDR1 is MNHEY, CDR2 SMNVEV (reference sequence). Trimming stripped 3 bases from V and 8 bases from J, with 10 bases between.

V usage is TRBV11-2 and J usage is TRBJ1-1, with TRBD1 as a possible D gene (5 bases). The CDR3 is 14 amino acids. CDR1 and CDR2 (germline): SGHAT, FQNNGV. V lost 6 bases to trimming and J lost 8 bases, with 19 bases between them. CDR3 loop: CASREQARGREAFF. The CDR3 coding sequence is TGTGCCAGCAGGGAACAGGCCCGCGGTCGAGAAGCTTTCTTT.

This chain connects TRBV7-8 to TRBJ1-5; D gene uncertain. The ends were cut back, 5 bases at V and 7 bases at J, with 12 bases in the middle. Germline V gene sequence: CDR1 SGHVS, CDR2 FQNEAQ. The CDR3 totals 13 residues. CDR3 in amino acids: CASSLDVRQPQHF. The CDR3 region has the DNA TGTGCCAGCAGCCTCGATGTCCGGCAGCCCCAGCATTTT.

The chain joins TRBV7-2 to TRBJ2-5; D is unresolved. Matching the DNA end better, TRBJ2-1 makes the J call doubtful. CDR1 is SGHTA and CDR2 is FQGNSA in the germline V gene. This CDR3 spans 14 amino acids. The CDR3 protein is CASSFGGVGETQFF. Here the CDR3 DNA reads TGTGCCAGCAGCTTTGGCGGAGTTGGTGAGACCCAGTTCTTC.

The rearrangement joins TRBV5-1 to TRBJ1-2; maybe TRBD1 (5 bases). Trimming took off 2 bases at V and 8 bases at J, with 16 bases between the two ends. Germline CDR1 and CDR2: SGHRS and YFSETQ. This CDR3 has 14 amino acids. In DNA form, the CDR3 reads TGCGCCAGCAGCTTTCCGGGACGAGATTACGGCTACACCTTC. This sequence encodes CASSFPGRDYGYTF.

V gene TRBV5-1 combines with J gene TRBJ1-1, with TRBD1 matching over 11 bases. Germline CDR1 reads SGHRS; CDR2 reads YFSETQ. The CDR3 spans 17 residues. The V and J ends lost 0 bases and 0 bases, in that order; junction bases with no gene match: 4. CDR3 sequence reads: CASSLAGQGALNTEAFF. In nucleotides, the CDR3 is TGCGCCAGCAGCTTGGCTGGACAGGGGGCCTTGAACACTGAAGCTTTCTTT.

There are a few counts of this clonotype. The J gene is TRBJ2-5, the V gene TRBV28; the D is unclear. The CDR3 runs 15 residues. Trimming left V 6 bases short and J 1 base short, with 15 bases between. Per germline, CDR1 MDHEN and CDR2 SYDVKM. CDR3 sequence reads: CASSQALSSQETQYF. The CDR3 DNA sequence: TGTGCCAGCAGCCAAGCATTAAGCTCCCAAGAGACCCAGTACTTC.

The V call is TRBV6-6, the J call TRBJ2-3, with 7 bases matching TRBD2. The CDR3 sequence is 16 residues long. Germline loops: CDR1 MNHNY, CDR2 SVGAGI (reference sequence). V shed 5 bases and J 2 bases; nucleotides not matched to a gene: 10. The CDR3, as DNA: TGTGCCAGCAGTATTTGGCGGGGGACCAACACAGATACGCAGTATTTT. Its protein product is CASSIWRGTNTDTQYF.